This T cell receptor (beta chain) comes out of a study of blood T cell repertoires in COVID-19. Residents of 24 US areas, aged about 18 to 95 years, made up the participants. Profiling relied on immunoSEQ multiplex PCR, and the TCRdb table lists in-frame clones only, not all of them. The profile shows roughly 400,000 clones, about nine tenths of them singletons. The CDR3 spans 13 residues. Losses at the gene ends were 5 bases for V and 8 bases for J; bases not matched to a gene: 5. Germline CDR1 MNHEY, CDR2 SMNVEV (reference sequence). J is TRBJ2-7 and V is TRBV27, with 11 bases identical to TRBD2. The specimen was PBMCs or T cells enriched from blood (not recorded which). This clonotype originated in a woman aged 40 to 50 who had been exposed to COVID-19. The CDR3 protein is CASSVTSGGKQYF. The CDR3 region has the DNA TGTGCCAGCAGTGTAACTAGCGGGGGTAAGCAGTACTTC.